This record concerns one TCR beta chain sequence. Its antigen is currently unknown. The sample belongs to a study of shared clonotypes between healthy human individuals. General observations from the study: The rarefaction results pointed to incomplete sorted-subset sequencing despite large depth.

The naive CD8 population came from CD45RO-negative cells selected for CCR7, without terminally differentiated effector memory CD45RA+ cells. Repertoires were generated with immunoSEQ multiplex PCR, while TCRdb's copy carries only in-frame clones and drops some. This table has hundreds of thousands of clones, 95% to 97% appearing once. The sequence was collected from a young man in good health. Sequenced material: naive CD8+ T cells sorted from blood.

CDR3 protein: CASSESTDWGQFF. DNA for the CDR3: TGCGCCAGCAGTGAGTCCACGGACTGGGGGCAGTTCTTC. The chain recombines TRBV10-1 with TRBJ2-1; possibly TRBD2 for D (5 bases). The germline CDR1 and CDR2 sequences are WNHNN and SYGVQD (reference sequence). The V and J ends lost 0 bases and 12 bases respectively, with 12 bases between them. This CDR3 has 13 amino acids.